These 12 T cell receptor beta chains came from one sample sequenced in a study of T cell responses to AZD1222 COVID-19 vaccine. Profiled with immunoSEQ multiplex PCR; TCRdb holds only in-frame clones, not every one. The sample contains more than 100,000 clones, about nine tenths of which appear only once. The sequencing used peripheral blood, collected on day 0 of AZD1222 vaccination. These receptors originate from an adult in good health.

The genes are TRBV29-1 and TRBJ1-1; TRBD1 matches 10 bases. Germline V gene lookup returns CDR1 SQVTM and CDR2 ANQGSEA. The CDR3 contains 15 residues. J gave up 5 bases and V 7 bases, and 13 bases lay outside the gene matches. CDR3 sequence reads: CSGVPGQGRGTEAFF. The CDR3 nucleotides are TGCAGCGGCGTCCCGGGACAGGGGAGAGGGACTGAAGCTTTCTTT.

The rearrangement links TRBV5-5 to TRBJ1-1, with 9 bases fitting TRBD1. Germline V gives CDR1 SGHKS, CDR2 YYEKEE (reference sequence). With V trimmed by 5 bases and J by 5 bases, 10 bases remained unmatched. The CDR3 loop spans 15 amino acids. The CDR3 nucleotides are TGTGCCAGCAGTTTTTTACAGGGGGCAAGGACTGAAGCTTTCTTT. Residues: CASSFLQGARTEAFF.

The chain has TRBV27 and TRBJ2-1, with a possible D match to TRBD1 (6 bases). The CDR3 sequence is 12 residues long. With 4 bases removed from V and 14 bases from J, the gap between germline ends came to 15 bases. In germline, CDR1 is MNHEY, CDR2 SMNVEV (reference sequence). CDR3 sequence reads: CASSSIQGLEFF. The CDR3 nucleotides read TGTGCCAGCAGTTCAATACAGGGTTTGGAGTTCTTC.

The chain employs TRBV6-2 or TRBV6-3 and TRBJ2-7; D tentatively reads TRBD1 or TRBD2 (5 bases each). Deletions cut 3 bases from V and 5 bases from J, with 14 bases between. This CDR3 is built from 14 residues. The germline V gene has CDR1 MNHEY and CDR2 SVGEGT. In DNA, the CDR3 is TGTGCCAGCAGTTATCCAGGGAGTAGTAACGAGCAGTACTTC. Encoded protein: CASSYPGSSNEQYF.

The chain recombines TRBV9 with TRBJ2-7; D is tentatively TRBD1 or TRBD2 (7 bases each). Between the trimmed V and J ends, which lost 4 bases and 5 bases, there was a span of 13 bases. This CDR3 has 13 residues. Germline V gene lookup returns CDR1 SGDLS and CDR2 YYNGEE. CDR3 sequence reads: CASSPGGEDEQYF. The CDR3 region has the DNA TGTGCCAGCAGCCCAGGGGGGGAGGACGAGCAGTACTTC.

The chain links TRBV29-1 to TRBJ1-2; TRBD1 matches 8 bases. V trimming: 6 bases; J trimming: 6 bases; junction bases outside the gene matches: 6. This CDR3 has 12 amino acids. Germline CDR1 and CDR2: SQVTM and ANQGSEA. CDR3 bases: TGCAGCGTCGGGGGACAGGCACATGGCTACACCTTC. Translated, it gives CSVGGQAHGYTF.

This clone occurred once. This chain links TRBV5-4 with TRBJ2-7; tentative D call: TRBD1 (6 bases). Germline loops: CDR1 SGHNT, CDR2 YYREEE (reference sequence). CDR3 size: 12 residues. Trimming left V 4 bases short and J 5 bases short, with 10 bases between. The CDR3 reads CASSPGENEQYF. The CDR3 nucleotides are TGTGCCAGCAGCCCAGGGGAAAACGAGCAGTACTTC.

The V gene is TRBV14, the J gene TRBJ2-1; 7 bases fit TRBD1. Looked up from germline, CDR1 is SGHDN and CDR2 is FVKESK. J gave up 1 base and V 6 bases, and 9 bases lay outside the gene matches. CDR3 size: 16 residues. CDR3 region: CASSLGLRGSYNEQFF. CDR3 nucleotide sequence: TGTGCCAGCAGTCTTGGACTCAGGGGGTCCTACAATGAGCAGTTCTTC.

The chain is built from TRBV5-1 and TRBJ2-3, with 7 positions matching TRBD2. Trimming removed 5 bases from V and 4 bases from J; junction bases left unmatched: 7. The germline gives CDR1 SGHRS, CDR2 YFSETQ. The CDR3 totals 14 residues. The CDR3 spells CASSRRGLADTQYF. As DNA, the CDR3 is TGCGCCAGCAGTAGGCGGGGGTTGGCAGATACGCAGTATTTT.

V and J are TRBV7-2 and TRBJ2-3; perhaps TRBD1 as D (5 bases). Germline CDR1 SGHTA, CDR2 FQGNSA. The CDR3 runs 14 residues. Trimming stripped 2 bases from V and 4 bases from J, with 10 bases between. The CDR3 nucleotides are TGTGCCAGCAGCTTATATGGGGCGCCAGATACGCAGTATTTT. Its translation: CASSLYGAPDTQYF.

This chain joins TRBV6-5 and TRBJ1-1; the D is unclear. The germline V gene has CDR1 MNHEY and CDR2 SVGAGI. V shed 2 bases and J shed 1 base, with 8 bases lying between them. There are 14 residues in the CDR3. In nucleotides, the CDR3 is TGTGCCAGCAGTTACATTGGGGAGAACACTGAAGCTTTCTTT. Protein: CASSYIGENTEAFF.

The chain uses TRBV19 and TRBJ1-5; perhaps TRBD1 as D (6 bases). CDR3 length equals 17 residues. CDR1 LNHDA and CDR2 SQIVND come from the germline V gene (reference sequence). V was shortened by 7 bases and J by 0 bases, with 19 bases between the two germline ends. As DNA, the CDR3 is TGTGCCAGTATGGACAGCCCATCGTGGTATAGCAATCAGCCCCAGCATTTT. It specifies CASMDSPSWYSNQPQHF.